These 21 T cell receptor beta chains originate from one sample sequenced in a study of cytomegalovirus exposure and HLA in healthy donors. PCR was performed using 60 Vbeta and 13 Jbeta primers. Sequencing used immunoSEQ multiplex PCR; TCRdb keeps in-frame clones, though not all of them. The table has some 140,000 clones, roughly 74% seen once. The sample comprised PBMCs. These receptors were collected from a young man in good health and CMV-seronegative.

The chain joins TRBV19 to TRBJ2-3, with TRBD1 matching over 9 bases. This CDR3 is 14 amino acids long. Trimming cost V 7 bases and J 3 bases; bases outside gene matches: 5. CDR1 and CDR2 from the germline V gene are LNHDA and SQIVND (reference sequence). CDR3 in DNA: TGTGCCAGTACAAGGACAGGGGTAACAGATACGCAGTATTTT. Encoded protein: CASTRTGVTDTQYF.

The chain carries TRBV2 and TRBJ1-2; 7 nucleotides align to TRBD1. Germline V gene data show CDR1 as SNHLY and CDR2 as FYNNEI. V dropped 6 bases and J dropped 8; count of bases not matched to a gene: 6. The CDR3 runs to 12 residues. The CDR3 bases are TGTGCCAGCAGCGAGACAGGGTACGGCTACACCTTC. It yields the protein CASSETGYGYTF.

The chain couples TRBV5-6 to TRBJ2-7, with 12 nucleotides matching TRBD1. The CDR3 spans 15 residues. Germline CDR1 and CDR2: SGHDT and YYEEEE. J gave up 4 bases and V 5 bases, and 7 bases lay outside the gene matches. The DNA for the CDR3 is TGTGCCAGCAGGGCCGGGACAGGGGGCTGGTACGAGCAGTACGTC. Its protein product is CASRAGTGGWYEQYV.

This clone was detected only a few times. Here the CDR3 DNA reads TGTGCCAGCAGGGACACCGGGACAGGGGCATCTATCTCTGGAAACACCATATATTTT. Protein product: CASRDTGTGASISGNTIYF. The chain employs TRBV2 and TRBJ1-3; TRBD1 matches at 10 bases. The length of the CDR3 is 19 residues. Trimming removed 6 bases from V and 0 bases from J; junction bases left unmatched: 14. The germline V gene encodes CDR1 SNHLY and CDR2 FYNNEI.

This clone was counted a few times. This sequence joins TRBV5-4 and TRBJ2-3; no clear D gene. Germline V gene lookup returns CDR1 SGHNT and CDR2 YYREEE (reference sequence). V was clipped by 4 bases and J by 3 bases, with 6 bases between them. This CDR3 region has 12 residues. Here the CDR3 reads CASSLYTDTQYF. CDR3 sequence (DNA): TGTGCCAGCAGCCTTTATACAGATACGCAGTATTTT.

This sequence joins TRBV7-9 and TRBJ1-2; 7 nucleotides agree with TRBD1. Germline V lookup: CDR1 SEHNR, CDR2 FQNEAQ (reference sequence). CDR3 length: 13 residues. Germline trimming cut 5 bases from V and 6 bases from J; bases unmatched to any gene: 6. CDR3 sequence: CASSQDRVDGYTF. CDR3 sequence (DNA): TGTGCCAGCAGCCAAGACAGGGTGGATGGCTACACCTTC. Full variable domain (missing parts from reference TRBV7-9 and TRBJ1-2): DTGVSQNPRHKITKRGQNVTFRCDPISEHNRLYWYRQTLGQGPEFLTYFQNEAQLEKSRLLSDRFSAERPKGSFSTLEIQRTEQGDSAMYLCASSQDRVDGYTFGSGTRLTVV.

This clone showed up just a few times. J is TRBJ1-1 and V is TRBV27; possible D gene TRBD1, 5 bases. Trimming stripped 5 bases from V and 2 bases from J, with 15 bases between. Germline V CDR1 and CDR2: MNHEY, SMNVEV (reference sequence). The length of the CDR3 is 15 residues. Written as DNA, the CDR3 is TGTGCCAGCAGTCCATACGGGGGACTTAACACTGAAGCTTTCTTT. It yields the protein CASSPYGGLNTEAFF.

This chain connects TRBV29-1 to TRBJ1-1; D may be TRBD1 (5 bases). There are 14 residues in the CDR3. Germline V gene lookup returns CDR1 SQVTM and CDR2 ANQGSEA. Trimming pared 3 bases from V and 4 bases from J, leaving 15 bases between. CDR3 sequence reads: CSVDIREGFTEAFF. Written as DNA, the CDR3 is TGCAGCGTTGATATCAGGGAAGGGTTCACTGAAGCTTTCTTT. Variable domain in full (rest from reference TRBV29-1 and TRBJ1-1): SAVISQKPSRDICQRGTSLTIQCQVDSQVTMMFWYRQQPGQSLTLIATANQGSEATYESGFVIDKFPISRPNLTFSTLTVSNMSPEDSSIYLCSVDIREGFTEAFFGQGTRLTVV.

The chain has TRBV4-3 and TRBJ1-2; D call uncertain. From germline, CDR1 is LGHNA and CDR2 YSLEER. Between the trimmed V and J ends, which lost 1 base and 6 bases, there was a span of 12 bases. The CDR3 covers 14 residues. The CDR3 coding sequence is TGCGCCAGCAGCCAAGGGGTGACGGGGAATGGCTACACCTTC. It yields the protein CASSQGVTGNGYTF.

Regarding this clone: Other nucleotide sequences in the sample specify the same CDR3. V and J are TRBV6-1 and TRBJ2-7, with D perhaps matching TRBD1 (6 bases). Germline V gene lookup returns CDR1 MNHNS and CDR2 SASEGT. Trimming cost V 6 bases and J 4 bases, with 19 bases left between them. This CDR3 has 15 residues. The CDR3 loop is CASRPGPTGTYEQYV. CDR3 nucleotide sequence: TGTGCCAGCAGACCCGGGCCAACAGGGACATACGAGCAGTACGTC.

Points on this clone: Other DNA sequences from this sample encode an identical CDR3 as well. The chain combines TRBV27 with TRBJ2-2; possible D gene TRBD2, 5 bases. There are 12 residues in the CDR3. From germline, CDR1 is MNHEY and CDR2 SMNVEV (reference sequence). Trimming shortened V by 2 bases and J by 7 bases, and 5 bases separated the two germline ends. The CDR3 DNA is TGTGCCAGCAGTTTAGGGAGCGGGGAGCTGTTTTTT. It codes for CASSLGSGELFF.

The genes are TRBV27 and TRBJ1-5; possibly TRBD1 for D (5 bases). Germline V lookup: CDR1 MNHEY, CDR2 SMNVEV (reference sequence). CDR3 length: 14 residues. V lost 3 bases, J lost 3 bases, and 9 bases lay in between. Written as DNA, the CDR3 is TGTGCCAGCAGTTTCGATGGGGCCAATCAGCCCCAGCATTTT. Amino acids: CASSFDGANQPQHF.

This chain uses TRBV7-6 with TRBJ2-1; 8 nucleotides agree with TRBD2. CDR3 length: 16 amino acids. The germline CDR1 and CDR2 sequences are SGHVS and FNYEAQ. V lost 3 bases to trimming and J lost 5 bases; unmatched junction nucleotides: 9. The CDR3 protein is CASSFISGDMDNEQFF. The CDR3 DNA reads TGTGCCAGCAGCTTCATTAGCGGGGACATGGACAATGAGCAGTTCTTC.

This chain connects TRBV21-1 to TRBJ2-4; the table calls TRBD1, which could not be checked here. TRBV21-1 is classified as a pseudogene. The CDR3 extends over 16 amino acids. The CDR3 spells CASSKTGDSGKNSQYF. CDR3 nucleotide sequence: TGTGCCAGCAGCAAAACAGGGGATTCGGGCAAAAACAGTCAGTACTTC.

This rearrangement joins TRBV6-5 to TRBJ2-7; D is perhaps TRBD2 (5 bases). The CDR3 runs to 16 residues. CDR1 and CDR2 from the germline V gene are MNHEY and SVGAGI. The V gene lost 2 bases and the J gene lost 3 bases, with 17 bases spanning the gap. CDR3 sequence reads: CASSYNGGVRYYEQYV. DNA of the CDR3: TGTGCCAGCAGTTACAATGGAGGCGTCCGGTACTACGAGCAGTACGTC.

The table lists this clone with a few counts. The rearrangement joins TRBV7-8 to TRBJ1-2, with TRBD1 as a possible D gene (6 bases). CDR3 length: 14 residues. Germline CDR1 reads SGHVS; CDR2 reads FQNEAQ. V was pared by 1 base and J by 4 bases, with 10 bases between. The CDR3, as DNA: TGTGCCAGCAGCTTAGGCCGGGACACCTATGGCTACACCTTC. The encoded protein is CASSLGRDTYGYTF.

This rearrangement joins TRBV18 to TRBJ1-3; D is possibly TRBD1 (6 bases). Germline lookup yields CDR1 KGHSH and CDR2 LQKENI. This CDR3 has 14 amino acids. Trimming shortened V by 3 bases and J by 6 bases, and 12 bases separated the two germline ends. The CDR3 nucleotides are TGTGCCAGCTCACCGGGGACAATGGTAAACACCATATATTTT. Protein: CASSPGTMVNTIYF.

The CDR3 loop is CASSKGQRLWETQYF. CDR3 DNA: TGTGCCAGCAGCAAGGGACAGCGCCTCTGGGAGACCCAGTACTTC. The chain couples TRBV5-6 to TRBJ2-5; the match to TRBD1 covers 7 bases. Germline lookup yields CDR1 SGHDT and CDR2 YYEEEE. Unmatched junction bases numbered 11, after V lost 4 bases and J lost 5 bases. This CDR3 comprises 15 residues.

The chain employs TRBV2 and TRBJ1-6; TRBD1 agrees at 8 bases. Germline V gives CDR1 SNHLY, CDR2 FYNNEI. Trimming at V came to 8 bases and at J to 10 bases, leaving 13 bases not matched to a gene. CDR3 size: 15 residues. The CDR3 loop reads CASLDRAPLGSPLHF. The CDR3 DNA follows: TGTGCCAGCTTGGACAGGGCGCCCCTAGGCTCACCCCTCCACTTT.

This chain connects TRBV5-1 to TRBJ2-3; 16 nucleotides align to TRBD2. CDR3 size: 18 residues. V was clipped by 0 bases and J by 4 bases; unmatched bases: 5. Germline V gene lookup returns CDR1 SGHRS and CDR2 YFSETQ. In nucleotides, the CDR3 is TGCGCCAGCAGCTTGGGGGGACTAGCGGGGGGGCAAGCAGATACGCAGTATTTT. Translated, it gives CASSLGGLAGGQADTQYF. The complete variable domain, with remaining parts taken from reference TRBV5-1 and TRBJ2-3, reads KAGVTQTPRYLIKTRGQQVTLSCSPISGHRSVSWYQQTPGQGLQFLFEYFSETQRNKGNFPGRFSGRQFSNSRSEMNVSTLELGDSALYLCASSLGGLAGGQADTQYFGPGTRLTVL.

This clone was counted a few times. The J gene is TRBJ1-6, the V gene TRBV7-2; the match to TRBD1 covers 10 bases. The CDR3 is made up of 19 amino acids. The J segment lost 2 bases and the V segment lost 5 bases, leaving 12 bases of the junction unmatched. Germline values: CDR1 SGHTA, CDR2 FQGNSA. In DNA, the CDR3 is TGTGCCAGCAGCATGGGACAGGGGAAATGGAGTACCTATAATTCACCCCTCCACTTT. Amino acid sequence: CASSMGQGKWSTYNSPLHF.